The clone carrying this TCR beta chain has a single count. Its cognate antigen is unknown. Cells designated naive CD8 were CD45RO-negative and were positively selected for CCR7, with terminally differentiated effector memory CD45RA+ cells excluded. Each of the donors was a healthy adult who was HIV-negative and had not had a recent acute infection or vaccination. The sample originates from a study of shared clonotypes between healthy human individuals. General study points: Enrolling few donors narrowed the genetic and exposure-history diversity that was represented.

TCRdb's table, derived via immunoSEQ multiplex PCR, lists solely in-frame clones and lacks some. The data contain around 2,000,000 clones, approximately 95% of them singletons. The V end lost 0 bases, the J end lost 8 bases, and 14 bases lay between the germline ends. The CDR3 extends over 15 amino acids. Germline values: CDR1 ENHRY, CDR2 SYGVKD. The sample comprised naive CD8+ T cells sorted from blood. The clonotype originates from a man between 18 and 29 years old in good health. The V call is TRBV10-3, the J call TRBJ1-3, with D perhaps matching TRBD1 (6 bases). The CDR3 nucleotides are TGTGCCATCAGTGAGTCGGCAGGGGTGGCGGACACCATATATTTT. Its protein product is CAISESAGVADTIYF.